This T cell receptor beta chain appears in the sequencing data of a study of response to subunit inactivated influenza vaccine. Study conclusions and caveats: Few new T cells, the authors suggested, are recruited by each seasonal influenza vaccination.

To note about this clonotype: The antigen remains undetermined.

Per the germline V gene, CDR1 is KGHSH and CDR2 is LQKENI. J was trimmed by 5 bases and V by 4 bases; bases with no gene match: 6. The CDR3 runs 14 residues. TCRdb ran MiXCR on the RT-PCR reads and lists one entry per CDR3 protein. Of hundreds of thousands of distinct CDR3 sequences in the sample, 14% were seen once. The J gene is TRBJ2-7, the V gene TRBV18; 9 bases agree with TRBD1. Sequencing was performed on PBMCs from blood, taken 14 to 15 days before vaccination. This TCR came from a man aged 50-60 years who received an inactivated influenza vaccine. CDR3 DNA sequence: TGTGCCAGCTCACAAGGACAGGGGACCAACGAGCAGTACTTC. It is translated as CASSQGQGTNEQYF.